Presented here are 2 T cell receptor beta chains from one specimen sequenced in a study of cytotoxic CD8 clonotypes in ibrutinib-treated CLL. TCRdb's copy holds only in-frame clones and misses some; the assay was immunoSEQ multiplex PCR. The sample shows about 300,000 clones, over 55% of them seen only once. Sequenced here: PBMCs, sampled after 36 months of ibrutinib treatment. These TCRs come from a human donor with chronic lymphocytic leukemia.

This clone was seen only a few times. The chain couples TRBV19 to TRBJ1-5; D ambiguous. The CDR3 is 14 residues long. V was shortened by 2 bases and J by 5 bases, with 10 bases between the two germline ends. From germline, CDR1 is LNHDA and CDR2 SQIVND (reference sequence). DNA for the CDR3: TGTGCCAGTAGTATACTGGGGTTGGATCAGCCCCAGCATTTT. As protein: CASSILGLDQPQHF.

A few counts support this clone. The chain couples TRBV18 to TRBJ2-3, with D perhaps TRBD2 (6 bases). The V end was cut by 8 bases, the J end by 4 bases, with 13 bases between. Germline V gives CDR1 KGHSH, CDR2 LQKENI. The CDR3 has 13 residues. CDR3 residues: CASRRAASDTQYF. The CDR3 DNA follows: TGTGCCAGCCGGAGGGCCGCGTCAGATACGCAGTATTTT.